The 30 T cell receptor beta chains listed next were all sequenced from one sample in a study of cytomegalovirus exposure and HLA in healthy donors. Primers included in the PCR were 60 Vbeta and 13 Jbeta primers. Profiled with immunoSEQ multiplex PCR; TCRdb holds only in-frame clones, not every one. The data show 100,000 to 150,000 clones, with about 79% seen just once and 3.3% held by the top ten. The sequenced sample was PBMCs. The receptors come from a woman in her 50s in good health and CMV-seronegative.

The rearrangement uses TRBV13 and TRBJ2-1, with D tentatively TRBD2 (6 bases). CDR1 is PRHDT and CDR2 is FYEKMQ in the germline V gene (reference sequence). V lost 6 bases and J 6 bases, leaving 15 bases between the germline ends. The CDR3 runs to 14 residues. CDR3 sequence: CASRELARGNEQFF. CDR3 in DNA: TGTGCCAGCAGGGAACTAGCTCGTGGCAATGAGCAGTTCTTC.

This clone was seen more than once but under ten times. Here the CDR3 DNA reads TGTGCCATCAGTGAGGGGGGACAGGGTGTCGGCTACACCTTC. This codes for CAISEGGQGVGYTF. The rearrangement uses TRBV10-3 and TRBJ1-2; 9 nucleotides line up with TRBD1. Unmatched junction bases numbered 6, after V lost 2 bases and J lost 8 bases. Germline assignment: CDR1 ENHRY and CDR2 SYGVKD. There are 14 residues in the CDR3.

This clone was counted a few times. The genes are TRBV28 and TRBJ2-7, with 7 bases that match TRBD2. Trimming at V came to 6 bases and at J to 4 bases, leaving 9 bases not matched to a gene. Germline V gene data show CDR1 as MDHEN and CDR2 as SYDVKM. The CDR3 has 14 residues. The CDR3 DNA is TGTGCCAGCAGCGTATGGGGAGGGGATTACGAGCAGTACTTC. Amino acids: CASSVWGGDYEQYF.

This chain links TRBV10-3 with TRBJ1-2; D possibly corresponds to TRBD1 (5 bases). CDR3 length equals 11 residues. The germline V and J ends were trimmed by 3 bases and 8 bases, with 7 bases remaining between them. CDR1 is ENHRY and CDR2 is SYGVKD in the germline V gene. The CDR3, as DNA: TGTGCCATCAGTGATCCAGGGGGCTACACCTTC. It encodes CAISDPGGYTF.

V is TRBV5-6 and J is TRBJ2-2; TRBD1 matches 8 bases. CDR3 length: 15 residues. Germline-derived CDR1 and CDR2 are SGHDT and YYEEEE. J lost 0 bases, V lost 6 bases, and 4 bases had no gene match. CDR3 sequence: CASTRTGSNTGELFF. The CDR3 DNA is TGTGCCAGCACCCGGACAGGGTCGAACACCGGGGAGCTGTTTTTT.

DNA for the CDR3: TGTGCCAGCAGTGAGTCTACCTACGAGCAGTACTTC. It translates to CASSESTYEQYF. This rearrangement joins TRBV6-1 to TRBJ2-7; unclear D gene. The V gene's germline CDR1 is MNHNS and CDR2 SASEGT. This CDR3 has 12 residues. Trimming removed 3 bases from V and 2 bases from J, with 5 bases in between.

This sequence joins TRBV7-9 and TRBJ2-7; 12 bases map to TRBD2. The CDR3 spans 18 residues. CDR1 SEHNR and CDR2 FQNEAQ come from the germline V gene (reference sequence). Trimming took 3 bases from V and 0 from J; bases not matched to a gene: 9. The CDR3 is CASSFNPGLAGSSYEQYF. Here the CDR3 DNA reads TGTGCCAGCAGCTTTAATCCCGGACTAGCGGGAAGCTCCTACGAGCAGTACTTC.

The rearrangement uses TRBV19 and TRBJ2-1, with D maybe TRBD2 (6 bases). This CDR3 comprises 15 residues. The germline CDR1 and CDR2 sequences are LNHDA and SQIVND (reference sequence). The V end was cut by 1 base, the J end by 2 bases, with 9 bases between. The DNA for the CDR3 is TGTGCCAGTAGTATAGTACTAGCAGCCTACAATGAGCAGTTCTTC. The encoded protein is CASSIVLAAYNEQFF.

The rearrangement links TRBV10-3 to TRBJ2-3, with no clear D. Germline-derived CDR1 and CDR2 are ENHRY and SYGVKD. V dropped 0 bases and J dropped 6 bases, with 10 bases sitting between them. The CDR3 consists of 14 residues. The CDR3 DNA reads TGTGCCATCAGTGAGTCAGCCGATGTCGATACGCAGTATTTT. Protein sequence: CAISESADVDTQYF.

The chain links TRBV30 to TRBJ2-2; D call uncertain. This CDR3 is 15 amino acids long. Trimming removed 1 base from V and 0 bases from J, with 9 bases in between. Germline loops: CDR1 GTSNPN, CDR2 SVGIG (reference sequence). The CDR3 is CAWSDTPPNTGELFF. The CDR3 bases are TGTGCCTGGAGTGATACACCACCGAACACCGGGGAGCTGTTTTTT.

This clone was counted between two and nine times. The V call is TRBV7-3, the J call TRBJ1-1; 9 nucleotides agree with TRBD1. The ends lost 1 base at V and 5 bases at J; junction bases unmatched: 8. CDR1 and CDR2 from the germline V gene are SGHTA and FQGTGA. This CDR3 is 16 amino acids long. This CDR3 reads CASSLRQGVVRTEAFF. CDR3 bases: TGTGCCAGCAGCTTAAGACAGGGGGTCGTGAGGACTGAAGCTTTCTTT.

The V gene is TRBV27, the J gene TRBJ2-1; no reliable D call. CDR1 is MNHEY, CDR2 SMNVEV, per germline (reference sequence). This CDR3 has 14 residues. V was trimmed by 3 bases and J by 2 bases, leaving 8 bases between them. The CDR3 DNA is TGTGCCAGCAGTTTGGGTAGCCCCTACAATGAGCAGTTCTTC. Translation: CASSLGSPYNEQFF.

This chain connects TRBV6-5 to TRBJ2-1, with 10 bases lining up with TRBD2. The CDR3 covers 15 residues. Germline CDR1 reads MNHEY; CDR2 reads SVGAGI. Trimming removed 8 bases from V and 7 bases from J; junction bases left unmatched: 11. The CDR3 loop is CASFPTSGILNEQFF. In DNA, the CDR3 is TGTGCCAGCTTTCCCACTAGCGGGATCTTAAATGAGCAGTTCTTC.

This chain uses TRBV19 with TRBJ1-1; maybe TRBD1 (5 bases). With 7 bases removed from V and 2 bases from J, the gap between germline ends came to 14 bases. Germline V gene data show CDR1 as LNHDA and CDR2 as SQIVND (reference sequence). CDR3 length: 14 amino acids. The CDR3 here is CASMFGGSNTEAFF. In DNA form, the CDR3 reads TGTGCCAGTATGTTCGGGGGATCTAACACTGAAGCTTTCTTT.

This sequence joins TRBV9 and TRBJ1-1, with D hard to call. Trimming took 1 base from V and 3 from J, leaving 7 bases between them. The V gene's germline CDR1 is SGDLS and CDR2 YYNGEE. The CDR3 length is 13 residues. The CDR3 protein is CASSVSPDTEAFF. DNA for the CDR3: TGTGCCAGCAGCGTATCCCCGGACACTGAAGCTTTCTTT.

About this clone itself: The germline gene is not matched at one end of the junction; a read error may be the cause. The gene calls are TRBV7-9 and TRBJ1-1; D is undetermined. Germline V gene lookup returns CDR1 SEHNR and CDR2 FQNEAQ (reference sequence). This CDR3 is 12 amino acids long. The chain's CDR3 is CSSSLSLAEAFF. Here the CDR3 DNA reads TGTTCCAGCAGCTTATCTCTCGCTGAAGCTTTCTTT.

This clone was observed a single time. CDR3 DNA: TGTGCCAGCAGCTTAGAGGGGAATGGTTCACCCCTCCACTTT. Translating gives CASSLEGNGSPLHF. The genes are TRBV13 and TRBJ1-6; D is perhaps TRBD1 (5 bases). The V gene's germline CDR1 is PRHDT and CDR2 FYEKMQ (reference sequence). Trimming removed 1 base from V and 9 bases from J, with 10 bases in between. The CDR3 runs to 14 residues.

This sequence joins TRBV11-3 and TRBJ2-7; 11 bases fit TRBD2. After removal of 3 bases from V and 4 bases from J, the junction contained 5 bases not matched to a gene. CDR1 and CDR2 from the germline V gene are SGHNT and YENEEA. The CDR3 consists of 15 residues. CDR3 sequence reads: CASSLKTSGKYEQYF. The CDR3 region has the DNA TGTGCCAGCAGCTTGAAGACTAGCGGGAAATACGAGCAGTACTTC.

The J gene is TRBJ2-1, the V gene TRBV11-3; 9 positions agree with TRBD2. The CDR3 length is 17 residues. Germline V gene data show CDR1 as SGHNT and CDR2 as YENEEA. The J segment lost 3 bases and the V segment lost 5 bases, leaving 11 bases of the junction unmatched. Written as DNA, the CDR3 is TGTGCCAGCAGCCGGGTCCTAGCGGGATTCGACTACAATGAGCAGTTCTTC. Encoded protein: CASSRVLAGFDYNEQFF.

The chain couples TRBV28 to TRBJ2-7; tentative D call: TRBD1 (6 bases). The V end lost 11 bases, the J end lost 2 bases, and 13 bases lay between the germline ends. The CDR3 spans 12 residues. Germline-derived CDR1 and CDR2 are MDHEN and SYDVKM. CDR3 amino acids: CAVRDTPYEQYF. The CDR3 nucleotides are TGTGCCGTCCGGGACACCCCCTACGAGCAGTACTTC.

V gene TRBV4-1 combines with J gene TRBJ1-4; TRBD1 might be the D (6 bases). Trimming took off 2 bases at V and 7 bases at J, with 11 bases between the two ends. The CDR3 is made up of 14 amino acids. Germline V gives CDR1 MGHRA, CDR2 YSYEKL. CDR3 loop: CASSQPGAGEKLFF. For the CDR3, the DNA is TGCGCCAGCAGCCAACCAGGGGCGGGTGAAAAACTGTTTTTT.

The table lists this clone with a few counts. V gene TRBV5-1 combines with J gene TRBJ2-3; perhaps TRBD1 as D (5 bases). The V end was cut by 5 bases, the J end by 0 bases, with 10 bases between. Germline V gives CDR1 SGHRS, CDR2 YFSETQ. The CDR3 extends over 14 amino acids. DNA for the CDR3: TGCGCCAGCAGGGCAGGGATAAGCACAGATACGCAGTATTTT. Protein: CASRAGISTDTQYF.

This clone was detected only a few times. CDR3 region: CASSTRGGVGNEQFF. The CDR3 coding sequence is TGTGCCAGCAGCACACGGGGTGGAGTGGGGAATGAGCAGTTCTTC. The gene calls are TRBV7-2 and TRBJ2-1; possible D gene TRBD2, 5 bases. The CDR3 is 15 amino acids. Germline V lookup: CDR1 SGHTA, CDR2 FQGNSA. Trimming stripped 5 bases from V and 7 bases from J, with 18 bases between.

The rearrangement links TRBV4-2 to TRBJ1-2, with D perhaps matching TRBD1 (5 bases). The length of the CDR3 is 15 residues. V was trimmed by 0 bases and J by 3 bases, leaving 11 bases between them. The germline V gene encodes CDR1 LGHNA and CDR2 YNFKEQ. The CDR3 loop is CASSQDRTQHYGYTF. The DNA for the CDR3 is TGTGCCAGCAGCCAAGATAGGACACAGCACTATGGCTACACCTTC.

DNA of the CDR3: TGTGCCAGCAGTACCATCGGACAGTACAATCAGCCCCAGCATTTT. Translation: CASSTIGQYNQPQHF. V usage is TRBV27 and J usage is TRBJ1-5; D perhaps matches TRBD1 (6 bases). The ends were cut back, 5 bases at V and 3 bases at J, with 14 bases in the middle. The CDR3 has 15 residues. The germline CDR1 and CDR2 sequences are MNHEY and SMNVEV (reference sequence).

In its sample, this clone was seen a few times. The CDR3 DNA reads as TGTGCCAGTAGTATCGGCCTTTTCCGGAGAGGGAGAACCGGGGAGCTGTTTTTT. Translating it yields CASSIGLFRRGRTGELFF. The chain has TRBV19 and TRBJ2-2; D may be TRBD2 (5 bases). CDR3 length equals 18 residues. Trimming removed 3 bases from V and 5 bases from J, with 22 bases in between. Germline CDR1 is LNHDA and CDR2 is SQIVND (reference sequence).

CDR3 nucleotides: TGTGCCAGCAGCCGGGGTCTAGCGAACGCGAACACCGGGGAGCTGTTTTTT. It specifies CASSRGLANANTGELFF. This rearrangement joins TRBV4-2 to TRBJ2-2; D perhaps matches TRBD2 (6 bases). CDR1 LGHNA and CDR2 YNFKEQ come from the germline V gene. This CDR3 has 17 amino acids. Trimming pared 4 bases from V and 0 bases from J, leaving 15 bases between.

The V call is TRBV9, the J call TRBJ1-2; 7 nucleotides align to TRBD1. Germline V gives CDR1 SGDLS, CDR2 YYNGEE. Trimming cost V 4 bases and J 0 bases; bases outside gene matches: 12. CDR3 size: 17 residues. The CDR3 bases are TGTGCCAGCAGCAAAACAGGGGATCTCAAGACTAACTATGGCTACACCTTC. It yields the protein CASSKTGDLKTNYGYTF.

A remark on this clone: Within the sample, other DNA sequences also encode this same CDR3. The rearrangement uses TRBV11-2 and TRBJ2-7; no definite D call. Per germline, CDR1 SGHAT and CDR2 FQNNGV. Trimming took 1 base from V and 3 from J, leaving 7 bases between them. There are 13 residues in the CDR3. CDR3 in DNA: TGTGCCAGCAGCTTAGTCGGCGGCTACGAGCAGTACTTC. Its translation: CASSLVGGYEQYF.

The CDR3 loop reads CSVAGALPYNEQFF. The CDR3 nucleotides read TGCAGCGTGGCAGGGGCCCTCCCCTACAATGAGCAGTTCTTC. This chain connects TRBV29-1 to TRBJ2-1; possible D gene TRBD1, 6 bases. CDR1 SQVTM and CDR2 ANQGSEA come from the germline V gene. This CDR3 region has 14 residues. The V end lost 6 bases, the J end lost 2 bases, and 14 bases lay between the germline ends.